These 18 T cell receptor beta chains were sequenced from one sample in a study of identical twins. TCRdb reprocessed the 5' RACE reads with MiXCR, giving one entry per CDR3 protein. The data contain about 810,000 distinct CDR3 sequences, 10% to 15% of them singletons. Separately, the same data were catalogued under a study of yellow fever vaccine responses in identical twins.

Sequencing input: PBMCs. Every receptor here comes from a woman aged 18 to 35 in good health.

The chain uses TRBV7-9 and TRBJ2-7; 8 bases are a match to TRBD2. In germline, CDR1 is SEHNR, CDR2 FQNEAQ (reference sequence). The trim removed 3 bases at V and 3 bases at J, leaving 10 bases unmatched. The CDR3 is 16 amino acids. CDR3 nucleotides: TGTGCCAGCAGCTTTAACGATCGCGGGGGGTACTACGAGCAGTACGTC. Amino acid sequence: CASSFNDRGGYYEQYV.

The J gene is TRBJ2-2, the V gene TRBV28, with D uncertain. Trimming shortened V by 6 bases and J by 4 bases, and 18 bases separated the two germline ends. The CDR3 is 16 amino acids. Germline CDR1 MDHEN, CDR2 SYDVKM. The CDR3 nucleotides read TGTGCCAGCAGCTCTGACGTACCACGGAGCACCGGGGAGCTGTTTTTT. Amino acids: CASSSDVPRSTGELFF.

This clonotype was seen only a few times. This chain uses TRBV12-3 or TRBV12-4 with TRBJ2-2, with D possibly matching TRBD1 (5 bases). V was trimmed by 2 bases and J by 2 bases, leaving 12 bases between them. This CDR3 contains 16 residues. The CDR3 region has the DNA TGTGCCAGCAGTTTACCAGGGAAAGTTAACACCGGGGAGCTGTTTTTT. Its translation is CASSLPGKVNTGELFF.

This clonotype has ten or more counts. The chain couples TRBV3-1 to TRBJ1-1, with D possibly being TRBD1 (5 bases). The CDR3 loop spans 14 amino acids. Germline V gene lookup returns CDR1 LGHDT and CDR2 YNNKEL (reference sequence). Trimming shortened V by 8 bases and J by 1 base, and 14 bases separated the two germline ends. CDR3 nucleotide sequence: TGTGCCAGCCGCGTTAGCAGGGAGAACACTGAAGCTTTCTTT. Encoded protein: CASRVSRENTEAFF. The full variable domain, rest sourced from reference TRBV3-1 and TRBJ1-1, is DTAVSQTPKYLVTQMGNDKSIKCEQNLGHDTMYWYKQDSKKFLKIMFSYNNKELIINETVPNRFSPKSPDKAHLNLHINSLELGDSAVYFCASRVSRENTEAFFGQGTRLTVV.

This clonotype appeared a few times. This sequence joins TRBV4-1 and TRBJ2-1, with D uncertain. Between the trimmed V and J ends, which lost 0 bases and 6 bases, there was a span of 9 bases. Germline CDR1 MGHRA, CDR2 YSYEKL. This CDR3 has 14 amino acids. The CDR3 loop reads CASSQDPQRNEQFF. The CDR3 region has the DNA TGCGCCAGCAGCCAAGATCCCCAGCGCAATGAGCAGTTCTTC.

This clonotype was seen more than once but under ten times. V gene TRBV6-5 combines with J gene TRBJ1-1; D remains unclear. Deletions cut 0 bases from V and 5 bases from J, with 13 bases between. Germline CDR1 MNHEY, CDR2 SVGAGI. The CDR3 is 15 residues long. The CDR3 DNA reads as TGTGCCAGCAGTTACTCGGGAGGGTTGAGGACTGAAGCTTTCTTT. It codes for CASSYSGGLRTEAFF.

This sequence joins TRBV7-8 and TRBJ2-1; 12 bases match TRBD2. V lost 4 bases, J lost 7 bases, and 11 bases stayed unmatched. This CDR3 has 17 residues. Germline V gives CDR1 SGHVS, CDR2 FQNEAQ. This chain's CDR3 is CASSSMRLAGGQNEQFF. The CDR3 DNA sequence: TGTGCCAGCAGCTCCATGCGCCTAGCGGGGGGGCAGAATGAGCAGTTCTTC.

In its sample, this clonotype was seen many times. The V gene is TRBV24-1, the J gene TRBJ2-1, with 10 bases fitting TRBD2. Germline V CDR1 and CDR2: KGHDR, SFDVKD. Germline trimming cut 6 bases from V and 0 bases from J; bases unmatched to any gene: 4. The CDR3 extends over 16 amino acids. In DNA, the CDR3 is TGTGCCACCAGTAAGAGCGGGAGGGGCTCCTACAATGAGCAGTTCTTC. Protein sequence: CATSKSGRGSYNEQFF.

V is TRBV3-1 and J is TRBJ2-5; a possible D gene is TRBD2 (5 bases). Germline CDR1 reads LGHDT; CDR2 reads YNNKEL (reference sequence). The CDR3 is 14 amino acids. Trimming took 4 bases from V and 4 from J, leaving 13 bases between them. The CDR3 DNA is TGTGCCAGCAGCCCGAATGTCGGGGTAGAGACCCAGTACTTC. Its protein is CASSPNVGVETQYF.

This clonotype was observed at least ten times. V usage is TRBV12-3 or TRBV12-4 and J usage is TRBJ2-5, with D unresolved. The CDR3 is 14 amino acids. V was trimmed by 6 bases and J by 0 bases, leaving 11 bases between them. The CDR3 loop is CASSLPPYQETQYF. The CDR3 DNA follows: TGTGCCAGCAGCCTCCCTCCGTACCAAGAGACCCAGTACTTC.

V gene TRBV20-1 combines with J gene TRBJ1-1, with a weak D call TRBD1 (6 bases). With 1 base removed from V and 1 base from J, the gap between germline ends came to 16 bases. The CDR3 sequence is 16 residues long. The germline V gene encodes CDR1 DFQATT and CDR2 SNEGSKA (reference sequence). Here the CDR3 DNA reads TGCAGTGCTAGAGCTAGACTGACAGGCACGAACACTGAAGCTTTCTTT. Translated: CSARARLTGTNTEAFF.

The rearrangement links TRBV4-1 to TRBJ1-3; D is perhaps TRBD1 (6 bases). Deletions cut 1 base from V and 3 bases from J, with 16 bases between. Germline V gives CDR1 MGHRA, CDR2 YSYEKL. This CDR3 is 17 amino acids long. The CDR3 DNA is TGCGCCAGCAGCCAAGGAGGGGGAGAGTTCTTTGGAAACACCATATATTTT. Residues: CASSQGGGEFFGNTIYF.

The J gene is TRBJ2-1, the V gene TRBV7-7, with 8 bases aligning to TRBD1. V dropped 4 bases and J dropped 4; count of bases not matched to a gene: 6. This CDR3 region has 15 residues. Germline CDR1 is SSHAT and CDR2 is FNYEAQ (reference sequence). The CDR3 protein is CASSSGQGFYNEQFF. The CDR3, as DNA: TGTGCCAGCAGCTCAGGACAGGGATTTTACAATGAGCAGTTCTTC.

This chain joins TRBV6-6 and TRBJ2-4, with 7 bases matching TRBD2. The V and J ends lost 6 bases and 8 bases, in that order; junction bases with no gene match: 13. CDR3 length equals 15 residues. Germline loops: CDR1 MNHNY, CDR2 SVGAGI (reference sequence). The CDR3 DNA is TGTGCCAGCAGACTACCCGACCCCCGGGGGGACATTCAGTACTTC. It codes for CASRLPDPRGDIQYF.

V and J are TRBV4-1 and TRBJ2-7; D might be TRBD1 or TRBD2, each matching 5 bases. The germline V and J ends were trimmed by 0 bases and 3 bases, with 15 bases remaining between them. Germline CDR1 MGHRA, CDR2 YSYEKL. The CDR3 has 16 amino acids. CDR3 amino acids: CASSQDVGAGVYEQYF. In nucleotides, the CDR3 is TGCGCCAGCAGCCAAGATGTCGGGGCCGGAGTCTACGAGCAGTACTTC.

In this sample, this clonotype turned up a few times. The rearrangement links TRBV27 to TRBJ2-5; D remains ambiguous. Germline V lookup: CDR1 MNHEY, CDR2 SMNVEV (reference sequence). V was trimmed by 6 bases and J by 4 bases, leaving 12 bases between them. The CDR3 is made up of 13 amino acids. This CDR3 reads CASRGLGSETQYF. The CDR3 DNA follows: TGTGCCAGCAGGGGGTTGGGATCAGAGACCCAGTACTTC.

This clonotype was seen a few times. The V call is TRBV27, the J call TRBJ2-1; D tentatively reads TRBD1 or TRBD2 (5 bases each). The CDR3 spans 17 residues. The V gene's germline CDR1 is MNHEY and CDR2 SMNVEV (reference sequence). V shed 3 bases and J shed 0 bases, with 15 bases lying between them. The CDR3 loop is CASSLGVRAPSYNEQFF. The CDR3 DNA is TGTGCCAGCAGTTTGGGGGTTCGGGCACCCTCCTACAATGAGCAGTTCTTC.

This sequence joins TRBV9 and TRBJ2-2; D call uncertain. V was shortened by 0 bases and J by 6 bases, with 6 bases between the two germline ends. There are 13 residues in the CDR3. From germline, CDR1 is SGDLS and CDR2 YYNGEE. CDR3 coding DNA: TGTGCCAGCAGCGTAGTTTCGTCCGGGGAGCTGTTTTTT. Amino acids: CASSVVSSGELFF.